This T cell receptor (beta chain) originates from a study of blood T cell repertoires in COVID-19. Profiled with immunoSEQ multiplex PCR; TCRdb holds only in-frame clones, not every one. The table lists around 200,000 clones, 89% of them singletons. The CDR3 is made up of 15 amino acids. Germline assignment: CDR1 SGHTA and CDR2 FQGNSA. The V and J ends lost 1 base and 10 bases, in that order; junction bases with no gene match: 2. Specimen: PBMCs or T cells enriched from blood (not recorded which). V and J are TRBV7-2 and TRBJ1-6; 12 bases agree with TRBD1. The TCR was taken from a woman aged 40 to 50 with acute COVID-19. CDR3 region: CASSLGGTGGSPLHF. The CDR3 nucleotides are TGTGCCAGCAGCTTAGGTGGGACAGGGGGCTCACCCCTCCACTTT.